Shown below are 21 T cell receptor beta chains from a single sample sequenced in a study of T-cell memory formation after mild COVID-19. TCRdb analysed the 5' RACE reads with MiXCR anew, one entry per CDR3 protein. The data hold about 430,000 distinct CDR3 sequences, with approximately 24% observed a single time. The sequencing input was PBMCs or a T cell subset sorted from them (not recorded which). The receptors derive from an adult woman who had mild COVID-19 (a few samples of this study predate the infection). Cell type and time point are not known.

V and J are TRBV6-2 or TRBV6-3 and TRBJ2-2; D may be TRBD2 (6 bases). Germline values: CDR1 MNHEY, CDR2 SVGEGT. V was cut by 2 bases and J by 4 bases, with 11 bases left in between. This CDR3 is 15 amino acids long. The CDR3 is CASSYGRRLTGELFF. CDR3 DNA sequence: TGTGCCAGCAGTTACGGGAGGCGGCTCACCGGGGAGCTGTTTTTT.

This clonotype was counted only a few times. The V gene is TRBV7-8, the J gene TRBJ1-4, with a possible D match to TRBD1 (5 bases). The CDR3 is 17 residues long. Trimming removed 5 bases from V and 7 bases from J, with 23 bases in between. CDR1 SGHVS and CDR2 FQNEAQ come from the germline V gene. DNA of the CDR3: TGTGCCAGCAGCAAATATCGTCCCTCCGGGGACGTTGAAAAACTGTTTTTT. This translates into CASSKYRPSGDVEKLFF.

This clonotype was seen a handful of times. The chain joins TRBV12-3 or TRBV12-4 to TRBJ1-5; tentatively, D is TRBD1 (5 bases). The V and J ends lost 6 bases and 3 bases respectively, with 9 bases between them. This CDR3 comprises 13 residues. The CDR3 reads CASSGQANQPQHF. Here the CDR3 DNA reads TGTGCCAGCAGCGGACAAGCCAATCAGCCCCAGCATTTT.

The chain is built from TRBV4-1 and TRBJ1-5, with TRBD1 matching over 8 bases. The length of the CDR3 is 16 residues. Germline values: CDR1 MGHRA, CDR2 YSYEKL. The V and J ends lost 0 bases and 5 bases, in that order; junction bases with no gene match: 6. The CDR3 DNA reads TGCGCCAGCAGCCAAGATCGGACAGGGAACTATCAGCCCCAGCATTTT. It translates to CASSQDRTGNYQPQHF.

The rearrangement joins TRBV7-2 to TRBJ1-5; 7 nucleotides match TRBD1. The CDR3 covers 15 residues. From germline, CDR1 is SGHTA and CDR2 FQGNSA. Trimming took 0 bases from V and 6 from J; bases not matched to a gene: 5. CDR3 sequence (DNA): TGTGCCAGCAGCTTAGCGACAGGGTCGGGTCAGCCCCAGCATTTT. It codes for CASSLATGSGQPQHF.

This rearrangement joins TRBV6-5 to TRBJ2-3, with a tentative D call TRBD2 (5 bases). CDR1 is MNHEY and CDR2 is SVGAGI in the germline V gene. V was shortened by 7 bases and J by 2 bases, with 10 bases between the two germline ends. This CDR3 contains 13 residues. This chain's CDR3 is CASKGLLTDTQYF. The CDR3 coding sequence is TGTGCCAGCAAAGGACTCCTCACAGATACGCAGTATTTT.

This clonotype came up a few times. This sequence joins TRBV5-6 and TRBJ2-3; D is perhaps TRBD2 (6 bases). The CDR3 consists of 15 residues. The germline V and J ends were trimmed by 1 base and 4 bases, with 13 bases remaining between them. The V gene's germline CDR1 is SGHDT and CDR2 YYEEEE. The CDR3 DNA reads TGTGCCAGCAGCTTGACTCAGGGAGGATCAGATACGCAGTATTTT. Amino acid sequence: CASSLTQGGSDTQYF.

This chain joins TRBV6-5 and TRBJ1-4; D possibly corresponds to TRBD1 (6 bases). The CDR3 extends over 13 amino acids. The germline V gene has CDR1 MNHEY and CDR2 SVGAGI. The V and J ends lost 8 bases and 3 bases respectively, with 10 bases between them. CDR3 sequence: CASWDTANEKLFF. CDR3 nucleotide sequence: TGTGCCAGCTGGGACACAGCTAATGAAAAACTGTTTTTT.

This clonotype was seen a single time. This rearrangement joins TRBV7-9 to TRBJ2-3, with D perhaps TRBD1 (6 bases). Trimming removed 4 bases at V and 2 bases at J, with 10 bases between. This CDR3 is built from 14 residues. Germline CDR1 is SEHNR and CDR2 is FQNEAQ (reference sequence). CDR3 in amino acids: CASSSRQATDTQYF. In DNA form, the CDR3 reads TGTGCCAGCAGCTCACGACAGGCCACAGATACGCAGTATTTT.

This clonotype has only a few counts. The rearrangement links TRBV7-6 to TRBJ2-1, with TRBD2 as a possible D gene (6 bases). Germline CDR1 and CDR2: SGHVS and FNYEAQ. This CDR3 is built from 14 residues. V was trimmed by 4 bases and J by 7 bases, leaving 14 bases between them. CDR3 coding DNA: TGTGCCAGCAGCTCTGATCGTGCGGGAAATGAGCAGTTCTTC. This codes for CASSSDRAGNEQFF.

This clonotype occurred once. The chain recombines TRBV7-2 with TRBJ2-1, with 13 bases identical to TRBD2. CDR3 length: 15 amino acids. After removal of 6 bases from V and 9 bases from J, the junction contained 8 bases not matched to a gene. Germline V lookup: CDR1 SGHTA, CDR2 FQGNSA. The CDR3 DNA is TGTGCCAGCAGGGACGGGACTAGCGGGGCGGCTGAGCAGTTCTTC. This gives the protein CASRDGTSGAAEQFF.

This clonotype was detected many times. V is TRBV9 and J is TRBJ2-1; 9 bases match TRBD1. CDR1 and CDR2 from the germline V gene are SGDLS and YYNGEE. V lost 0 bases to trimming and J lost 8 bases; unmatched junction nucleotides: 9. The CDR3 totals 16 residues. CDR3 DNA: TGTGCCAGCAGCGTAGAAAGGGACAGGGTGCTCGATGAGCAGTTCTTC. This codes for CASSVERDRVLDEQFF.

The V and J genes are TRBV20-1 and TRBJ1-5; 7 bases align to TRBD1. This CDR3 contains 15 residues. Germline values: CDR1 DFQATT, CDR2 SNEGSKA (reference sequence). V was clipped by 3 bases and J by 2 bases; unmatched bases: 7. The CDR3 region has the DNA TGCAGTGCTAGTGACAGGGCCGGGGGCAATCAGCCCCAGCATTTT. Translating gives CSASDRAGGNQPQHF.

The rearrangement uses TRBV6-6 and TRBJ1-2, with D hard to call. CDR3 size: 13 residues. Looked up from germline, CDR1 is MNHNY and CDR2 is SVGAGI (reference sequence). V was cut by 8 bases and J by 4 bases, with 14 bases left in between. CDR3 amino acids: CASCTDPFYGYTF. CDR3 bases: TGTGCCAGCTGTACGGACCCCTTCTATGGCTACACCTTC.

This clonotype turned up a few times. This rearrangement joins TRBV29-1 to TRBJ2-2; TRBD1 matches at 9 bases. CDR1 and CDR2 from the germline V gene are SQVTM and ANQGSEA. The CDR3 length is 14 residues. Trimming cost V 6 bases and J 1 base; bases outside gene matches: 3. As DNA, the CDR3 is TGCAGCGTAGGGGGACAGGGGAACACCGGGGAGCTGTTTTTT. Its translation: CSVGGQGNTGELFF.

This clonotype has just a few counts. The chain employs TRBV12-3 or TRBV12-4 and TRBJ1-1; 7 nucleotides match TRBD1. The junction had 13 bases not matched to a gene; V was cut back by 5 bases and J by 4 bases. The CDR3 contains 16 residues. CDR3 sequence: CASSPLPLTGSTEAFF. The CDR3 region has the DNA TGTGCCAGCAGTCCCCTACCCTTGACAGGGTCCACTGAAGCTTTCTTT.

This clonotype was picked up a small number of times. The CDR3 DNA follows: TGTGCCAGTAGTTCACGGGACAGGGGAAACTATGGCTACACCTTC. Translation gives CASSSRDRGNYGYTF. The V call is TRBV19, the J call TRBJ1-2, with 10 bases fitting TRBD1. V lost 5 bases, J lost 2 bases, and 5 bases stayed unmatched. Germline V lookup: CDR1 LNHDA, CDR2 SQIVND (reference sequence). This CDR3 has 15 amino acids.

The sample holds a few counts of this clonotype. The rearrangement joins TRBV12-3 or TRBV12-4 to TRBJ1-1; D is uncertain. This CDR3 is built from 13 residues. The V gene lost 7 bases and the J gene lost 0 bases, with 9 bases spanning the gap. In DNA form, the CDR3 reads TGTGCCAGCAACCCCCCAATGAACACTGAAGCTTTCTTT. Translated: CASNPPMNTEAFF.

This clonotype was recorded a few times. This chain links TRBV20-1 with TRBJ1-4; no definite D call. Germline V gene data show CDR1 as DFQATT and CDR2 as SNEGSKA (reference sequence). The CDR3 runs to 13 residues. V dropped 0 bases and J dropped 7 bases, with 9 bases sitting between them. The CDR3 DNA is TGCAGTGCTAGAGAAAGGGAAACTGAAAAACTGTTTTTT. The encoded protein is CSARERETEKLFF.

The chain uses TRBV14 and TRBJ1-2; the D is unclear. With 0 bases removed from V and 3 bases from J, the gap between germline ends came to 8 bases. Germline loops: CDR1 SGHDN, CDR2 FVKESK. The CDR3 sequence is 14 residues long. This chain's CDR3 is CASSQDRFYYGYTF. The CDR3 coding sequence is TGTGCCAGCAGCCAAGATAGGTTCTACTATGGCTACACCTTC.

This clonotype occurred a few times. This chain joins TRBV12-3 or TRBV12-4 and TRBJ2-7, with TRBD2 matching over 11 bases. This CDR3 has 16 residues. After removal of 5 bases from V and 3 bases from J, the junction contained 9 bases not matched to a gene. CDR3 DNA: TGTGCCAGCAGTCTGGGTGGGACTAGCGGAAACTACGAGCAGTACTTC. Its protein is CASSLGGTSGNYEQYF.